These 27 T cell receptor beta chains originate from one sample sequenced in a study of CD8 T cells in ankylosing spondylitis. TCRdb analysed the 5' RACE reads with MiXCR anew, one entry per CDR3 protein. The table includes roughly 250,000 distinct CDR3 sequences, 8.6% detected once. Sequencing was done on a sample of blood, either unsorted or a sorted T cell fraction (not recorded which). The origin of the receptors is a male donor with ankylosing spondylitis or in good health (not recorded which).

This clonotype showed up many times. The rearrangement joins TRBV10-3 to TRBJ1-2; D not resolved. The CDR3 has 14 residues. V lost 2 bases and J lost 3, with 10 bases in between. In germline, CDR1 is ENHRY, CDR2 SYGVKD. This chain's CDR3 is CAISEEENDYGYTF. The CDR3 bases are TGTGCCATCAGTGAGGAAGAAAACGACTATGGCTACACCTTC.

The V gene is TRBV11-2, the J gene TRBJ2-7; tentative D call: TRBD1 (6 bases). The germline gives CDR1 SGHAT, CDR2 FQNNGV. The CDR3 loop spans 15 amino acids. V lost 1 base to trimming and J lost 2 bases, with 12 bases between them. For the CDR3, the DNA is TGTGCCAGCAGCTTAGTACTACAGGGCCCCTACGAGCAGTACTTC. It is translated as CASSLVLQGPYEQYF.

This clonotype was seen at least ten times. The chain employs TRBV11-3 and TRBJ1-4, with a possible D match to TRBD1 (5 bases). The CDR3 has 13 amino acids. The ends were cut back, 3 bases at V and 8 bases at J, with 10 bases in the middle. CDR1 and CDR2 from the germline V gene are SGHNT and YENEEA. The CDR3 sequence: CASSLGEWEKLFF. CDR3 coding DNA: TGTGCCAGCAGCTTGGGGGAATGGGAAAAACTGTTTTTT.

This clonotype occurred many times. CDR3 residues: CASITMEGTEAFF. The CDR3 DNA sequence: TGTGCCAGCATCACGATGGAGGGGACTGAAGCTTTCTTT. The chain links TRBV12-3 or TRBV12-4 to TRBJ1-1; tentative D call: TRBD1 (5 bases). The CDR3 consists of 13 residues. V gave up 7 bases and J gave up 5 bases, with 14 bases separating them.

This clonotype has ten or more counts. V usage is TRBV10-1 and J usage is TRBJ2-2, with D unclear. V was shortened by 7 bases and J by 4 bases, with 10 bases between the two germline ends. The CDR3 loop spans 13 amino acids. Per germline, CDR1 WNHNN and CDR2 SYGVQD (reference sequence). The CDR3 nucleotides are TGCGCCAGCACCTCTGTGCTCACCGGGGAGCTGTTTTTT. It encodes CASTSVLTGELFF.

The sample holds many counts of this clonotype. CDR3 in amino acids: CASSSTESGSRTEAFF. The DNA for the CDR3 is TGCGCCAGCAGCAGCACCGAATCAGGGTCCAGGACTGAAGCTTTCTTT. The rearrangement links TRBV5-1 to TRBJ1-1; D is perhaps TRBD1 (5 bases). Trimming removed 4 bases at V and 5 bases at J, with 21 bases between. This CDR3 has 16 residues. Germline V lookup: CDR1 SGHRS, CDR2 YFSETQ.

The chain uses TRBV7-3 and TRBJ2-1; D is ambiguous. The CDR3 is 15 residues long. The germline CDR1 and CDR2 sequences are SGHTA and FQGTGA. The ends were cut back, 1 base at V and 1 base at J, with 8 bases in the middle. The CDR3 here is CASSLSLGSYNEQFF. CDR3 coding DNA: TGTGCCAGCAGCTTAAGCCTTGGTTCCTACAATGAGCAGTTCTTC.

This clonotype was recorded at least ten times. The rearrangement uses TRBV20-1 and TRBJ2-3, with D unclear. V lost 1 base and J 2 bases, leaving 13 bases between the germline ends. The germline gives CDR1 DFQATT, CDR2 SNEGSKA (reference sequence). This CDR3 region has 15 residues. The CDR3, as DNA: TGCAGTGCTAGAGCCCTCACCCGGCTCACAGATACGCAGTATTTT. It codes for CSARALTRLTDTQYF.

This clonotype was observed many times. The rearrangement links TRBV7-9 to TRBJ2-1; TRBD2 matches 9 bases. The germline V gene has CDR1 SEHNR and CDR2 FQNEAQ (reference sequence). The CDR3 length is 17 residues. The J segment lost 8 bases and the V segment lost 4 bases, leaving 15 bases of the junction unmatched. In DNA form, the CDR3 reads TGTGCCAGCAGCTCTCACGTGGCGGGAGGGCCTCGCGATGAGCAGTTCTTC. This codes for CASSSHVAGGPRDEQFF.

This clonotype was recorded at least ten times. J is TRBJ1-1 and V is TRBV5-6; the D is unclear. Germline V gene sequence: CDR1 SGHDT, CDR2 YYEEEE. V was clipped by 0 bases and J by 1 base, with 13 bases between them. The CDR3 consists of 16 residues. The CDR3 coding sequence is TGTGCCAGCAGCTTGGGAGGTGCCAGGAGGAACACTGAAGCTTTCTTT. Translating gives CASSLGGARRNTEAFF. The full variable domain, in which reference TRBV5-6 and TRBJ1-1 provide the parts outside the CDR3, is DAGVTQSPTHLIKTRGQQVTLRCSPKSGHDTVSWYQQALGQGPQFIFQYYEEEERQRGNFPDRFSGHQFPNYSSELNVNALLLGDSALYLCASSLGGARRNTEAFFGQGTRLTVV.

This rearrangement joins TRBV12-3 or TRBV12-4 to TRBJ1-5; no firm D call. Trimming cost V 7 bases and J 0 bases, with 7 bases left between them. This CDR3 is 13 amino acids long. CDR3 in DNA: TGTGCCAGCACCTCTAATAGCAATCAGCCCCAGCATTTT. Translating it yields CASTSNSNQPQHF.

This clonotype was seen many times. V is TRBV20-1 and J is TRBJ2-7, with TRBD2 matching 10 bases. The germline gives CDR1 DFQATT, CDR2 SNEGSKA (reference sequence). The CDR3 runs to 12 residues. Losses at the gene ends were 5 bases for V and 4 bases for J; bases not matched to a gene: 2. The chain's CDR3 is CSAAAGGYEQYF. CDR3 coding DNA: TGCAGTGCTGCAGCGGGAGGGTACGAGCAGTACTTC.

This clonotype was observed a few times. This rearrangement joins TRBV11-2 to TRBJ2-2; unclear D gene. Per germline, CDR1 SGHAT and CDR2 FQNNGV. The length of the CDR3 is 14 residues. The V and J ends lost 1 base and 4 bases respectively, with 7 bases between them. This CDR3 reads CASSLGRLTGELFF. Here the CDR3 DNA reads TGTGCCAGCAGCTTAGGAAGACTCACCGGGGAGCTGTTTTTT.

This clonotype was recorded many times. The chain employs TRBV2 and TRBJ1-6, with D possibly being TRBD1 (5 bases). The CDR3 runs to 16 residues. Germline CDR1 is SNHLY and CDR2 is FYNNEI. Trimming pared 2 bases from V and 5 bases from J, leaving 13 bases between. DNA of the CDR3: TGTGCCAGCAGTGAAAGGGGTAGGGAAGATAATTCACCCCTCCACTTT. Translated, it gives CASSERGREDNSPLHF.

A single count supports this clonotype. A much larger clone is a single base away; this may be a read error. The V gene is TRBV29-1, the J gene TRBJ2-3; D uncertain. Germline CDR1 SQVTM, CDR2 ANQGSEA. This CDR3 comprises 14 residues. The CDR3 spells CGVDPLGPTDTQYF. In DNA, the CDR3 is TGCGGCGTCGATCCCTTAGGACCCACAGATACGCAGTATTTT.

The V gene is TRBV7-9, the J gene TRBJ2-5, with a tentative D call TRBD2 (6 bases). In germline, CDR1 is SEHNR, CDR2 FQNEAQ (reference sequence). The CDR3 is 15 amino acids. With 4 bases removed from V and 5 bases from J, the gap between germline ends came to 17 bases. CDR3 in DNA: TGTGCCAGCAGCTCTACGGGACTGGAACGGGAGACCCAGTACTTC. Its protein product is CASSSTGLERETQYF.

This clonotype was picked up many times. This CDR3 is CASSLEIGELFF. The DNA of the CDR3 is TGTGCCAGCAGCTTAGAGATCGGGGAGCTGTTTTTT. The V and J genes are TRBV7-2 and TRBJ2-2, with D unresolved. CDR3 length: 12 residues. The V gene's germline CDR1 is SGHTA and CDR2 FQGNSA. Trimming took off 1 base at V and 7 bases at J, with 4 bases between the two ends.

CDR3 nucleotides: TGTGCCAGCAGCTTGGAAACAGGCTCATGGGATACGCAGTATTTT. Translation: CASSLETGSWDTQYF. The rearrangement joins TRBV5-5 to TRBJ2-3; D may be TRBD1 (5 bases). Trimming took 0 bases from V and 6 from J, leaving 14 bases between them. The germline V gene encodes CDR1 SGHKS and CDR2 YYEKEE (reference sequence). The CDR3 runs to 15 residues.

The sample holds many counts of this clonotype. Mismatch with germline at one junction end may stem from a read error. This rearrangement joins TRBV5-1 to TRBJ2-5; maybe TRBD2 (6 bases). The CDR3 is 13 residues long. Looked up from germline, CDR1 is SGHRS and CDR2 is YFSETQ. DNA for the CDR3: TGCGCCAGCAACTTGGGGGGTCAAGAGACCCAGTACTTC. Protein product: CASNLGGQETQYF.

The DNA for the CDR3 is TGCAGTGCCCCTTGGGGAGGGAGATTCACAGATACGCAGTATTTT. It is translated as CSAPWGGRFTDTQYF. This chain joins TRBV20-1 and TRBJ2-3; 7 nucleotides line up with TRBD2. The length of the CDR3 is 15 residues. Germline V lookup: CDR1 DFQATT, CDR2 SNEGSKA (reference sequence). V was clipped by 6 bases and J by 2 bases; unmatched bases: 11.

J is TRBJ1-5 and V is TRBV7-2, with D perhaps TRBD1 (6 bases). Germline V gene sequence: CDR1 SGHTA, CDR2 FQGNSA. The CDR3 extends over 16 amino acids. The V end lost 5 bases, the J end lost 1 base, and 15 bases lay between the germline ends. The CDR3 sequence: CASSLRTASSNQPQHF. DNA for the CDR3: TGTGCCAGCAGCCTGCGGACAGCTTCGAGCAATCAGCCCCAGCATTTT.

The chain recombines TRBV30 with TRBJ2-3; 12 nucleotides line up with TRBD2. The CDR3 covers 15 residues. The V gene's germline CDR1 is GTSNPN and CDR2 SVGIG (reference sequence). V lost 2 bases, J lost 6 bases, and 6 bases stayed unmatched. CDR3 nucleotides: TGTGCCTGGAGTCCCCTAGCGGGGGGGCGGGATACGCAGTATTTT. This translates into CAWSPLAGGRDTQYF.

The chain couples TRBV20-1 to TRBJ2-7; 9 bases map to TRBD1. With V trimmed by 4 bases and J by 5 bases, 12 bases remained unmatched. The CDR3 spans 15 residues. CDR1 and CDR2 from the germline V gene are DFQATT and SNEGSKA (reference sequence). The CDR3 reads CSATKLGTGGHEQYF. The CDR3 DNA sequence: TGCAGTGCTACTAAATTGGGCACAGGGGGCCACGAGCAGTACTTC.

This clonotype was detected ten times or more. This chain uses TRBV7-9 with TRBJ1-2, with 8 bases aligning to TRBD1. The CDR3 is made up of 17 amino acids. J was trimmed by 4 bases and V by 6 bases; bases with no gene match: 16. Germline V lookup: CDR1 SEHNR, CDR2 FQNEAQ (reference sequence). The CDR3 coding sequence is TGTGCCAGCAGAAAAAAACCCCGGGACAGGAGATCCTATGGCTACACCTTC. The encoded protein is CASRKKPRDRRSYGYTF.

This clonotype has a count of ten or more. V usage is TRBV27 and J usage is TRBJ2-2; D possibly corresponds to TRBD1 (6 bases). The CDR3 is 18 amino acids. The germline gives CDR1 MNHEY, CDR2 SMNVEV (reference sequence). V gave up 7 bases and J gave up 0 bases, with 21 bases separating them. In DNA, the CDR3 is TGTGCCAGCAATTCGTTGGACAGCCGGATCGCGAACACCGGGGAGCTGTTTTTT. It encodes CASNSLDSRIANTGELFF.

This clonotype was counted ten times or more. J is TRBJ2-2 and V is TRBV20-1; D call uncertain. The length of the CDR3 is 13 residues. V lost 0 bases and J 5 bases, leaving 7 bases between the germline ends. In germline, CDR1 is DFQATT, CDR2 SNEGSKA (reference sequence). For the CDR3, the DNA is TGCAGTGCTAGAGATCGGCAGACCGGGGAGCTGTTTTTT. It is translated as CSARDRQTGELFF.

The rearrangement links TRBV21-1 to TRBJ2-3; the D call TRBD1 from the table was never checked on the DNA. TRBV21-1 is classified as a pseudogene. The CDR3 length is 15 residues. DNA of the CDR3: TGTGCCAGCAGCACATCTTGGGGGCTCACAGATACGCAGTATTTT. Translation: CASSTSWGLTDTQYF.